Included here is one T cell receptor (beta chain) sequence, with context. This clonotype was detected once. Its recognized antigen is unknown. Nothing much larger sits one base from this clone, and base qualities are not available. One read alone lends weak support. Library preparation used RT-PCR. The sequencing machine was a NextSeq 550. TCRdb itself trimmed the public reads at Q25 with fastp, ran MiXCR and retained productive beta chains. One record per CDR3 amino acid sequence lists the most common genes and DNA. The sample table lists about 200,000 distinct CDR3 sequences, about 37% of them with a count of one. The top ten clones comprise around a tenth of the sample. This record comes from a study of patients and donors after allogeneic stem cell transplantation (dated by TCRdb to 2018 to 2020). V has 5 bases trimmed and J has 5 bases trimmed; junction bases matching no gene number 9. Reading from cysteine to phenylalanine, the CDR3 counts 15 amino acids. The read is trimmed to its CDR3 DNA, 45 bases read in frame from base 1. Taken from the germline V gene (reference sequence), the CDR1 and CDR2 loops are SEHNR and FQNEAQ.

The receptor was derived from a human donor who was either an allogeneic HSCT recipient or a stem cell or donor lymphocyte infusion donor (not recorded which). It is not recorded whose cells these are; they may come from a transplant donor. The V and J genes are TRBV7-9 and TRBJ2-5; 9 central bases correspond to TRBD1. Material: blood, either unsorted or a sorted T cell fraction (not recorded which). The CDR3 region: CASSPNTGGGETQYF. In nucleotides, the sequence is TGTGCCAGCAGCCCTAATACAGGGGGCGGTGAGACCCAGTACTTC.